The 24 T cell receptor beta chains listed next were all sequenced from one sample in a study of PD-L1 blockade in urothelial cancer. Time point here: pretreatment peripheral blood. Assay used: immunoSEQ multiplex PCR; TCRdb lists only in-frame clones, some missing. Counted here are around 130,000 clones, approximately 88% occurring once; the ten biggest clones make up 3% to 4%. The material sequenced was PBMCs, taken around atezolizumab (anti-PD-L1) treatment. The receptors originated from a man in his forties or fifties with urothelial cancer.

In DNA, the CDR3 is TGTGCCAGCAGCTCCCGCCCGACTAGCCGGGATTTGTTGGGAGAGCAGTACTTC. This codes for CASSSRPTSRDLLGEQYF. The J gene is TRBJ2-7, the V gene TRBV7-8; TRBD2 matches at 7 bases. The CDR3 consists of 18 residues. Trimming cost V 4 bases and J 7 bases; bases outside gene matches: 22. Germline V CDR1 and CDR2: SGHVS, FQNEAQ.

J is TRBJ1-2 and V is TRBV2; no clear D. V was cut by 1 base and J by 3 bases, with 9 bases left in between. The CDR3 runs 14 residues. From germline, CDR1 is SNHLY and CDR2 FYNNEI. CDR3 DNA: TGTGCCAGCAGTGAAGTACGGCGGGACTATGGCTACACCTTC. It codes for CASSEVRRDYGYTF.

This clone was recorded a few times. The J gene is TRBJ2-4, the V gene TRBV5-1; D might be TRBD1 (5 bases). Deletions cut 4 bases from V and 0 bases from J, with 14 bases between. The CDR3 has 16 residues. Germline values: CDR1 SGHRS, CDR2 YFSETQ. CDR3 in amino acids: CASSPEDRIAKNIQYF. The CDR3 DNA reads as TGCGCCAGCAGCCCGGAAGACAGAATAGCCAAAAACATTCAGTACTTC.

The gene calls are TRBV9 and TRBJ1-1; D possibly corresponds to TRBD1 (5 bases). The CDR3 consists of 14 residues. Trimming left V 2 bases short and J 1 base short, with 9 bases between. Germline CDR1 is SGDLS and CDR2 is YYNGEE. The CDR3 region is CASSVGGTNTEAFF. The CDR3, as DNA: TGTGCCAGCAGCGTGGGGGGAACGAACACTGAAGCTTTCTTT.

The V gene is TRBV28, the J gene TRBJ1-2; 7 bases agree with TRBD1. From germline, CDR1 is MDHEN and CDR2 SYDVKM. J was trimmed by 5 bases and V by 7 bases; bases with no gene match: 10. The CDR3 spans 14 residues. The CDR3 region is CASTSGQKLYGYTF. Written as DNA, the CDR3 is TGTGCCAGCACCTCGGGACAGAAGCTTTATGGCTACACCTTC.

The genes are TRBV11-2 and TRBJ1-2, with D unresolved. Trimming took off 5 bases at V and 2 bases at J, with 12 bases between the two ends. CDR3 size: 14 residues. The germline V gene has CDR1 SGHAT and CDR2 FQNNGV. In DNA form, the CDR3 reads TGTGCCAGCAGCGGGCAGTCCCTGAACTATGGCTACACCTTC. Amino acid sequence: CASSGQSLNYGYTF.

This chain joins TRBV27 and TRBJ2-3, with D perhaps TRBD2 (5 bases). The CDR3 spans 15 residues. Trimming pared 3 bases from V and 0 bases from J, leaving 10 bases between. CDR1 and CDR2 (germline): MNHEY, SMNVEV (reference sequence). The CDR3 here is CASSFNGMSTDTQYF. In DNA form, the CDR3 reads TGTGCCAGCAGTTTTAACGGGATGAGCACAGATACGCAGTATTTT.

V is TRBV7-2 and J is TRBJ1-4; D remains unclear. Looked up from germline, CDR1 is SGHTA and CDR2 is FQGNSA. V was shortened by 4 bases and J by 2 bases, with 8 bases between the two germline ends. CDR3 length equals 14 residues. The CDR3 DNA sequence: TGTGCCAGCAGCTCGACATATACTAATGAAAAACTGTTTTTT. It codes for CASSSTYTNEKLFF.

This clone was seen more than once but under ten times. Other DNA sequences in this specimen translate into the identical CDR3. The J gene is TRBJ2-3, the V gene TRBV19; D unresolved. Trimming shortened V by 1 base and J by 0 bases, and 11 bases separated the two germline ends. Germline V gene lookup returns CDR1 LNHDA and CDR2 SQIVND (reference sequence). CDR3 size: 16 residues. The CDR3 is CASSIGAATSTDTQYF. DNA of the CDR3: TGTGCCAGTAGTATAGGGGCCGCTACTAGCACAGATACGCAGTATTTT.

This clone was counted only a few times. The chain has TRBV6-6 and TRBJ1-4; 9 bases are a match to TRBD1. The V segment lost 2 bases and the J segment 8 bases; nucleotides outside the gene matches: 6. This CDR3 is built from 15 residues. Per germline, CDR1 MNHNY and CDR2 SVGAGI (reference sequence). The CDR3 DNA sequence: TGTGCCAGCAGTTACGAAGGGACAGGGCGCGAAAAACTGTTTTTT. Protein sequence: CASSYEGTGREKLFF.

This clone was seen once. This chain uses TRBV27 with TRBJ2-1; 13 positions agree with TRBD2. This CDR3 spans 15 amino acids. The V segment lost 5 bases and the J segment 9 bases; nucleotides outside the gene matches: 7. CDR1 and CDR2 (germline): MNHEY, SMNVEV (reference sequence). CDR3 residues: CASSVPGLAGFEQFF. Written as DNA, the CDR3 is TGTGCCAGCAGTGTTCCGGGACTAGCGGGATTTGAGCAGTTCTTC.

The chain uses TRBV5-5 and TRBJ2-4; 7 positions match TRBD2. This CDR3 is 17 amino acids long. J gave up 0 bases and V 0 bases, and 6 bases lay outside the gene matches. Germline V gene lookup returns CDR1 SGHKS and CDR2 YYEKEE (reference sequence). CDR3 DNA sequence: TGTGCCAGCAGCTTGGGGGCCGGGGGGATAGCCAAAAACATTCAGTACTTC. Translation: CASSLGAGGIAKNIQYF.

The J gene is TRBJ1-1, the V gene TRBV28; tentative D call: TRBD1 (6 bases). V lost 3 bases and J lost 8, with 10 bases in between. The germline CDR1 and CDR2 sequences are MDHEN and SYDVKM. The CDR3 consists of 12 residues. CDR3 sequence: CASSLSGGEAFF. The CDR3 DNA reads TGTGCCAGCAGTTTGTCTGGGGGCGAAGCTTTCTTT.

This clone was recorded many times. V is TRBV2 and J is TRBJ2-1, with no clear D. V was pared by 6 bases and J by 15 bases, with 15 bases between. The CDR3 is 11 amino acids. Looked up from germline, CDR1 is SNHLY and CDR2 is FYNNEI. CDR3 bases: TGTGCCAGCAGCAACGACCCGAGGCTGTTCTTC. Residues: CASSNDPRLFF.

The chain joins TRBV5-1 to TRBJ2-1, with TRBD2 matching 7 bases. There are 12 residues in the CDR3. Trimming took 3 bases from V and 6 from J; bases not matched to a gene: 0. CDR1 SGHRS and CDR2 YFSETQ come from the germline V gene. In nucleotides, the CDR3 is TGCGCCAGCAGCTGGGGGGGCAATGAGCAGTTCTTC. Its translation is CASSWGGNEQFF. Based on the CDR3 plus reference TRBV5-1 and TRBJ2-1, the full variable domain is KAGVTQTPRYLIKTRGQQVTLSCSPISGHRSVSWYQQTPGQGLQFLFEYFSETQRNKGNFPGRFSGRQFSNSRSEMNVSTLELGDSALYLCASSWGGNEQFFGPGTRLTVL.

This chain links TRBV28 with TRBJ1-2; 8 nucleotides match TRBD1. Germline V gene lookup returns CDR1 MDHEN and CDR2 SYDVKM. This CDR3 is 17 amino acids long. V lost 2 bases, J lost 2 bases, and 10 bases stayed unmatched. In DNA form, the CDR3 reads TGTGCCAGCAGTTTACCCTCTTTCACAGGGGGAAACTATGGCTACACCTTC. The encoded protein is CASSLPSFTGGNYGYTF.

V is TRBV7-3 and J is TRBJ2-3; the D gene is possibly TRBD1 (7 bases). Germline-derived CDR1 and CDR2 are SGHTA and FQGTGA. With 0 bases removed from V and 2 bases from J, the gap between germline ends came to 18 bases. CDR3 length: 18 residues. This CDR3 is CASSLTAVQGGTTDTQYF. For the CDR3, the DNA is TGTGCCAGCAGCTTAACAGCTGTCCAGGGGGGCACCACAGATACGCAGTATTTT.

The CDR3 here is CAWSGTHRVSPLHF. CDR3 DNA: TGTGCCTGGAGTGGGACCCACAGGGTTTCACCCCTCCACTTT. The V gene is TRBV30, the J gene TRBJ1-6, with D perhaps matching TRBD1 (6 bases). The CDR3 totals 14 residues. Germline CDR1 reads GTSNPN; CDR2 reads SVGIG (reference sequence). Trimming left V 1 base short and J 9 bases short, with 13 bases between. The variable domain in full, completed from reference TRBV30 and TRBJ1-6, reads SQTIHQWPATLVQPVGSPLSLECTVEGTSNPNLYWYRQAAGRGLQLLFYSVGIGQISSEVPQNLSASRPQDRQFILSSKKLLLSDSGFYLCAWSGTHRVSPLHFGNGTRLTVT.

This clone was counted between two and nine times. This sequence joins TRBV2 and TRBJ2-7; 9 positions match TRBD2. The CDR3 is 15 amino acids. V trimming: 7 bases; J trimming: 7 bases; junction bases outside the gene matches: 14. Germline V gene data show CDR1 as SNHLY and CDR2 as FYNNEI. This CDR3 reads CASNTLAGQGGEQYF. The CDR3 DNA is TGTGCCAGCAACACACTAGCGGGCCAAGGTGGAGAGCAGTACTTC. Supplemented by reference TRBV2 and TRBJ2-7, the full variable domain reads EPEVTQTPSHQVTQMGQEVILRCVPISNHLYFYWYRQILGQKVEFLVSFYNNEISEKSEIFDDQFSVERPDGSNFTLKIRSTKLEDSAMYFCASNTLAGQGGEQYFGPGTRLTVT.

The chain links TRBV2 to TRBJ2-7, with 7 bases lining up with TRBD1. CDR3 length equals 14 residues. V was pared by 5 bases and J by 2 bases, with 6 bases of the junction left unmatched. CDR1 and CDR2 from the germline V gene are SNHLY and FYNNEI. CDR3 amino acids: CASSTGAPPYEQYF. In DNA, the CDR3 is TGTGCCAGCAGTACAGGGGCCCCCCCCTACGAGCAGTACTTC.

V and J are TRBV6-6 and TRBJ1-1; TRBD1 is a possible D gene (5 bases). Germline values: CDR1 MNHNY, CDR2 SVGAGI (reference sequence). The CDR3 has 13 residues. V lost 2 bases to trimming and J lost 4 bases, with 8 bases between them. CDR3 in DNA: TGTGCCAGCAGTTACAGGGGTGGCACTGAAGCTTTCTTT. It translates to CASSYRGGTEAFF.

The CDR3 is CASSALQGGYGYTF. The CDR3 nucleotides are TGTGCCAGTAGTGCATTACAGGGTGGCTATGGCTACACCTTC. The chain recombines TRBV19 with TRBJ1-2; D possibly corresponds to TRBD1 (6 bases). The CDR3 contains 14 residues. V dropped 5 bases and J dropped 4 bases, with 14 bases sitting between them. Germline-derived CDR1 and CDR2 are LNHDA and SQIVND (reference sequence).

This chain joins TRBV9 and TRBJ2-7; perhaps TRBD1 as D (6 bases). This CDR3 contains 14 residues. Germline V gene lookup returns CDR1 SGDLS and CDR2 YYNGEE. Trimming took 1 base from V and 2 from J, leaving 10 bases between them. The CDR3 loop reads CASSVQGTPYEQYF. CDR3 DNA: TGTGCCAGCAGCGTACAAGGGACACCCTACGAGCAGTACTTC.

The chain is built from TRBV30 and TRBJ1-2; tentative D call: TRBD1 (6 bases). The CDR3 is 12 amino acids. Germline V gene data show CDR1 as GTSNPN and CDR2 as SVGIG (reference sequence). The germline V and J ends were trimmed by 4 bases and 4 bases, with 10 bases remaining between them. The CDR3 DNA reads as TGTGCCTGGACCCGAGGGGGCTATGGCTACACCTTC. It translates to CAWTRGGYGYTF. Complete variable domain (other parts from reference TRBV30 and TRBJ1-2): SQTIHQWPATLVQPVGSPLSLECTVEGTSNPNLYWYRQAAGRGLQLLFYSVGIGQISSEVPQNLSASRPQDRQFILSSKKLLLSDSGFYLCAWTRGGYGYTFGSGTRLTVV.